This T cell receptor beta chain was captured in a study of T cells after yellow fever vaccination (dated by TCRdb to 2018 to 2020). For context, the study as a whole: The SMART-Seq v4 Ultra Low Input RNA kit was used to prepare libraries from fractions with low cell numbers. Blood was drawn at multiple timepoints before and after primary and secondary immunization, with bulk PBMC replicates and cell subsets isolated. Two healthy male donors, one aged 18 to 30 and one aged 30 to 39 years, were included in the cohort. To follow T-cell clones before and after primary and booster YFV17D yellow fever vaccination, bulk TCR alpha and beta repertoires were sequenced over time.

The sequencer listed for this sample is Illumina NovaSeq 6000. TCR cDNA was synthesized by 5'RACE template switching, through which a universal primer site and unique molecular identifiers were introduced. Priming of cDNA synthesis was performed from both the TCR alpha and TCR beta constant segments. Library amplification involved two PCR steps, and the second step added sample barcodes and sequencing adapters. Sequencing of the libraries was done on either Illumina HiSeq 2500 (2x100 bp) or NovaSeq (2x150 bp). In the authors' own workflow: Reads were demultiplexed and collapsed into UMI consensus sequences with MIGEC, and V(D)J alignment was performed with MiXCR. Using edgeR on replicate PBMC samples, clonotypes were called vaccine-responding if FDR was below 0.01 and the log2 fold change was above 5 up to day 15. CD4 or CD8 identity was assigned to each bulk clonotype according to whether the clonotype was present at higher abundance in the sequenced CD4 repertoire or the sequenced CD8 repertoire. The public reads were quality trimmed at Q25 with fastp and then assembled into clones with MiXCR by TCRdb, keeping productive beta chains. Duplicate CDR3 protein sequences are folded into a single record with the most common DNA and genes. The V and J calls shown here were made by TCRdb, not taken from the authors' results. The sample profile shows just over 250,000 distinct CDR3 sequences; 5.2% of them were found once. The ten largest make up roughly 3.4% of the sample.

Study-level results and caveats: The secondary T-cell response was weaker than the primary response but faster, peaking on day 5 instead of day 15. A small fraction of clonotypes showed up in both the CD4 and CD8 compartments, probably as a result of convergent recombination. Most clones expanded after primary vaccination (roughly 96% of CD4 and 88% of CD8) were re-detected after the booster, suggesting that broad memory maintenance occurred. FACS-sorted repertoires could contain abundant contaminating clonotypes from the bulk population, so computational filtering was required. Because the study included only a couple of donors, the extent to which the findings can be generalized is limited.

Explained via the paper, the treatment or condition label denotes: live attenuated yellow fever vaccine strain. A standard Ficoll-Paque protocol was used to isolate PBMCs from peripheral blood. CD4 and CD8 T-cell fractions were isolated with Dynabeads CD4 and CD8 positive selection kits. RNA was extracted with TriZol from bulk PBMCs, CD4 and CD8 fractions, and dextramer-positive and dextramer-negative fractions. As for this clonotype: What antigen it recognizes has not been identified. No clone much larger than this one lies a single base away; base qualities are absent.

V was cut back by 4 bases and J by 3 bases, leaving a gap of 15 bases between them. CDR1 and CDR2 (GTSNPN, SVGIG) derive from the germline V gene (reference sequence). The CDR3 contains 14 residues, cysteine and phenylalanine counted. The read is trimmed to its CDR3 DNA, 42 bases read in frame from base 1. The chain joins TRBV30 to TRBJ1-1, with TRBD1 perhaps the D gene, on 5 matching bases. The clonotype comes from a man younger than 30 who received the YFV17D yellow fever vaccine. The sample here was CD4+ T cells sorted from PBMCs, taken on the day of the yellow fever booster vaccination. In nucleotides, the sequence is TGTGCCTGGACCACCAACGGGGCTTACACTGAAGCTTTCTTT. It translates to CAWTTNGAYTEAFF.